Each of the 11 T cell receptor beta chains below was sequenced from the same sample in a study of T cell repertoires in cytomegalovirus infection. For these TCRs, the target antigens are not known. TCRdb called the reads again in MiXCR, with one record for every CDR3 protein. In the table there are about 770,000 distinct CDR3 sequences, around 29% of which are singletons. Sequenced here: cultured CD8+ T cells from PBMCs, sampled from culture after CMV antigen stimulation. These receptors originate from a human donor in good health (CMV status not recorded). Some clones in this sample may be carry-over from other donors' samples.

This clonotype was counted ten times or more. The V call is TRBV7-8, the J call TRBJ2-6; TRBD2 agrees at 7 bases. The CDR3 is 18 amino acids. Germline V CDR1 and CDR2: SGHVS, FQNEAQ. V was pared by 0 bases and J by 2 bases, with 7 bases of the junction left unmatched. The CDR3 spells CASSLAGEGIPGANVLTF. CDR3 coding DNA: TGTGCCAGCAGCTTAGCAGGGGAGGGGATCCCTGGGGCCAACGTCCTGACTTTC.

The CDR3 sequence: CASSSRTGYYEQYF. The CDR3 region has the DNA TGTGCCAGCAGTTCGCGGACAGGGTACTACGAGCAGTACTTC. The J gene is TRBJ2-7, the V gene TRBV12-3 or TRBV12-4; 8 bases agree with TRBD1. The ends lost 4 bases at V and 3 bases at J; junction bases unmatched: 5. The CDR3 sequence is 14 residues long.

The gene calls are TRBV19 and TRBJ1-1; D uncertain. Per germline, CDR1 LNHDA and CDR2 SQIVND (reference sequence). The germline V and J ends were trimmed by 3 bases and 1 base, with 6 bases remaining between them. The CDR3 contains 13 residues. This CDR3 reads CASSILQNTEAFF. Here the CDR3 DNA reads TGTGCCAGTAGTATCCTCCAGAACACTGAAGCTTTCTTT.

V usage is TRBV7-6 and J usage is TRBJ2-4; D is uncertain. Trimming stripped 1 base from V and 8 bases from J, with 9 bases between. From germline, CDR1 is SGHVS and CDR2 FNYEAQ. The CDR3 spans 13 residues. The CDR3 is CASSLVLVDIQYF. The CDR3 DNA is TGTGCCAGCAGCTTAGTATTGGTGGACATTCAGTACTTC.

This clonotype was observed many times. The rearrangement links TRBV6-1 to TRBJ2-1; tentatively, D is TRBD2 (7 bases). CDR1 and CDR2 from the germline V gene are MNHNS and SASEGT. The CDR3 has 16 amino acids. Trimming removed 6 bases at V and 5 bases at J, with 20 bases between. The CDR3 region has the DNA TGTGCCAGCAGCAATTGGGGGGGCTCCTTAGACAATGAGCAGTTCTTC. This gives the protein CASSNWGGSLDNEQFF.

The count of this clonotype is one. Mismatch with germline at one junction end may stem from a read error. The chain couples TRBV27 to TRBJ1-6; D gene unclear. Germline lookup yields CDR1 MNHEY and CDR2 SMNVEV (reference sequence). The CDR3 covers 15 residues. The CDR3 region has the DNA TGTGCCAGCAGTCCCCCTGGGAATTGGAATTCATCCCTCCACTTT. It encodes CASSPPGNWNSSLHF.

This clonotype was seen repeatedly, ten times or more. V is TRBV7-2 and J is TRBJ2-1, with a weak D call TRBD2 (6 bases). In germline, CDR1 is SGHTA, CDR2 FQGNSA. This CDR3 is 15 amino acids long. Trimming pared 2 bases from V and 2 bases from J, leaving 10 bases between. The CDR3 sequence: CASSLRDWAYNEQFF. DNA of the CDR3: TGTGCCAGCAGCTTAAGGGACTGGGCCTACAATGAGCAGTTCTTC.

This clonotype was seen once. V gene TRBV11-3 combines with J gene TRBJ1-1; 7 nucleotides match TRBD1. Trimming cost V 3 bases and J 3 bases; bases outside gene matches: 4. Per germline, CDR1 SGHNT and CDR2 YENEEA. The CDR3 runs 14 residues. The CDR3 reads CASSFNTGDTEAFF. As DNA, the CDR3 is TGTGCCAGCAGCTTCAACACAGGGGACACTGAAGCTTTCTTT.

In its sample, this clonotype was seen a few times. The gene calls are TRBV12-3 or TRBV12-4 and TRBJ2-1; tentative D call: TRBD2 (6 bases). Trimming took 8 bases from V and 2 from J, leaving 7 bases between them. CDR3 size: 12 residues. CDR3 sequence: CASWGAYNEQFF. The CDR3 DNA reads TGTGCCAGCTGGGGGGCCTACAATGAGCAGTTCTTC.

J is TRBJ2-1 and V is TRBV9; 10 bases are shared with TRBD2. The germline CDR1 and CDR2 sequences are SGDLS and YYNGEE. The CDR3 runs 16 residues. After removal of 4 bases from V and 9 bases from J, the junction contained 13 bases not matched to a gene. The DNA for the CDR3 is TGTGCCAGCAGCCCCCCAGCGGGGGGGCTTCTCACTGAGCAGTTCTTC. Protein sequence: CASSPPAGGLLTEQFF.

This clonotype was picked up many times. CDR3 sequence: CASSESSFGSSTYEQYF. In DNA, the CDR3 is TGCGCCAGCAGTGAGTCGAGCTTCGGATCTTCAACCTACGAGCAGTACTTC. The chain employs TRBV10-2 and TRBJ2-7; D is undetermined. There are 17 residues in the CDR3. Germline V lookup: CDR1 WSHSY, CDR2 SAAADI. Trimming took 0 bases from V and 2 from J, leaving 17 bases between them.